The T cell receptor beta chain described here comes from a study of T-cell reconstitution after alpha-beta-depleted transplantation in children. Notes on the study in general: Where some patients showed high TCRbeta diversity at day 60, it came from recipient T cells and thymic progenitors that had survived. At the one-year point after transplant, T-cell counts and TCRbeta diversity were found to come mostly from T cells that had been newly produced. It was reported that alpha-beta T cells came from several hundred expanded graft clones (about two months after transplant).

In its sample, this clonotype was seen many times. No antigen is known for it. Researchers prepared the TCRbeta library using unique molecular identifiers, the study reports. TCRdb called the PCR reads again in MiXCR, with one record for every CDR3 protein. This sample carries roughly 220,000 distinct CDR3 sequences, about 8.2% of them seen once, and the ten largest clones take 35%. The germline CDR1 and CDR2 sequences are SEHNR and FQNEAQ (reference sequence). CDR3 length equals 15 residues. J was trimmed by 2 bases and V by 2 bases; bases with no gene match: 5. The V call is TRBV7-9, the J call TRBJ2-7; 8 nucleotides agree with TRBD2. This sample comprised PBMCs, mostly from graft donor cells, obtained 360 days after TCRalphabeta/CD19-depleted stem cell transplant. The receptor was isolated from a male patient aged 2 to 9 who had a stem cell transplant for acute myeloid leukemia, so the T cells may come from the graft donor. The CDR3 coding sequence is TGTGCCAGCAGCTTAAATAGCGGGGCCCCCTACGAGCAGTACTTC. Amino acids: CASSLNSGAPYEQYF.